These 27 T cell receptor beta chains were sequenced from one sample in a study of human T cells and chemical hapten exposure. Time point indicated: healthy volunteer bleed at 6 weeks. Someone pulled total RNA out of unfractionated whole blood. Each CDR3 protein gets one entry after TCRdb re-called the RACE reads with MiXCR. The table lists about 34,000 distinct CDR3 sequences, less than 5.5% of them singletons. Sequences were obtained from whole blood. The receptor source for this set is a human donor in good health. Some clones in this sample may be carry-over from other donors' samples.

This clonotype was seen ten or more times. CDR3 loop: CASSQGSGTNYGYTF. CDR3 nucleotide sequence: TGTGCCAGCAGCCAAGGCTCAGGGACTAACTATGGCTACACCTTC. V is TRBV4-2 and J is TRBJ1-2, with D possibly matching TRBD1 (5 bases). Germline lookup yields CDR1 LGHNA and CDR2 YNFKEQ. V lost 1 base and J lost 0, with 9 bases in between. The CDR3 is 15 residues long.

This clonotype has a handful of counts. V usage is TRBV5-1 and J usage is TRBJ1-2; 9 bases are shared with TRBD1. CDR1 is SGHRS and CDR2 is YFSETQ in the germline V gene. The CDR3 is made up of 15 amino acids. V lost 3 bases, J lost 7 bases, and 10 bases stayed unmatched. The CDR3 is CASSSDGQGNAGYTF. In DNA, the CDR3 is TGCGCCAGCAGCTCTGATGGACAGGGGAACGCTGGCTACACCTTC.

Only a few counts were recorded for this clonotype. This chain connects TRBV5-5 to TRBJ1-1; unclear D gene. The V end lost 5 bases, the J end lost 2 bases, and 10 bases lay between the germline ends. The CDR3 consists of 13 residues. Germline CDR1 reads SGHKS; CDR2 reads YYEKEE (reference sequence). CDR3 residues: CASSDKPNTEAFF. In DNA form, the CDR3 reads TGTGCCAGCAGTGACAAGCCCAACACTGAAGCTTTCTTT.

V and J are TRBV2 and TRBJ2-1; TRBD2 might be the D (5 bases). The germline gives CDR1 SNHLY, CDR2 FYNNEI. The CDR3 covers 12 residues. V shed 8 bases and J shed 7 bases, with 12 bases lying between them. The CDR3 DNA is TGTGCCAGCCGGGAAAGGGTAAATGAGCAGTTCTTC. It codes for CASRERVNEQFF.

This chain joins TRBV5-1 and TRBJ2-5, with D unresolved. The CDR3 sequence is 14 residues long. The V end lost 0 bases, the J end lost 1 base, and 7 bases lay between the germline ends. Germline values: CDR1 SGHRS, CDR2 YFSETQ. The CDR3 region is CASSLEGTQETQYF. CDR3 DNA sequence: TGCGCCAGCAGCTTGGAAGGAACCCAAGAGACCCAGTACTTC.

This clonotype has at least ten counts. The CDR3 reads CASLPGGGGYGYTF. Here the CDR3 DNA reads TGTGCCAGCCTCCCCGGGGGAGGAGGATATGGCTACACCTTC. The chain carries TRBV12-3 or TRBV12-4 and TRBJ1-2; a weak D match, TRBD1 (5 bases). The ends were cut back, 8 bases at V and 5 bases at J, with 18 bases in the middle. This CDR3 has 14 residues.

The rearrangement links TRBV7-2 to TRBJ1-2; possibly TRBD1 for D (5 bases). V lost 1 base and J lost 8, with 14 bases in between. Germline loops: CDR1 SGHTA, CDR2 FQGNSA. The CDR3 covers 14 residues. CDR3 amino acids: CASSLEVGSGGYTF. The CDR3 DNA reads as TGTGCCAGCAGCTTAGAGGTCGGATCAGGGGGCTACACCTTC.

This clonotype was seen only a few times. The gene calls are TRBV6-2 or TRBV6-3 and TRBJ1-1; D unclear. Trimming shortened V by 0 bases and J by 6 bases, and 11 bases separated the two germline ends. Germline values: CDR1 MNHEY, CDR2 SVGEGT. This CDR3 has 14 amino acids. This CDR3 reads CASSYSLGMAEAFF. CDR3 sequence (DNA): TGTGCCAGCAGTTACTCCTTGGGGATGGCTGAAGCTTTCTTT.

This clonotype was picked up a small number of times. The chain has TRBV6-6 and TRBJ2-4, with D possibly matching TRBD1 (5 bases). The CDR3 is 17 amino acids. V lost 2 bases, J lost 0 bases, and 14 bases lay in between. The germline gives CDR1 MNHNY, CDR2 SVGAGI (reference sequence). CDR3 nucleotide sequence: TGTGCCAGCAGTTACCCGACCCCAGACAGAGCCAAAAACATTCAGTACTTC. Translating it yields CASSYPTPDRAKNIQYF.

This clonotype was observed a few times. This chain links TRBV19 with TRBJ1-1; D is perhaps TRBD1 (6 bases). Germline loops: CDR1 LNHDA, CDR2 SQIVND (reference sequence). V lost 7 bases and J 1 base, leaving 19 bases between the germline ends. This CDR3 is built from 16 residues. CDR3 in amino acids: CASTPGQGRRNTEAFF. The DNA of the CDR3 is TGTGCCAGTACCCCCGGGCAGGGGCGGAGGAACACTGAAGCTTTCTTT.

The chain couples TRBV10-3 to TRBJ1-1; tentatively, D is TRBD1 (5 bases). V was pared by 6 bases and J by 1 base, with 9 bases between. There are 13 residues in the CDR3. From germline, CDR1 is ENHRY and CDR2 SYGVKD. CDR3: CAIRVGGNTEAFF. In DNA form, the CDR3 reads TGTGCCATCAGGGTGGGGGGGAACACTGAAGCTTTCTTT.

This clonotype was seen repeatedly, ten times or more. The chain couples TRBV28 to TRBJ1-1; D is ambiguous. This CDR3 is built from 13 residues. The V end lost 7 bases, the J end lost 3 bases, and 12 bases lay between the germline ends. Per the germline V gene, CDR1 is MDHEN and CDR2 is SYDVKM. CDR3 sequence: CASIPSRYTEAFF. CDR3 nucleotide sequence: TGTGCCAGCATACCTAGCAGGTACACTGAAGCTTTCTTT.

This clonotype was seen at least ten times. The chain recombines TRBV12-3 or TRBV12-4 with TRBJ2-3, with 8 bases lining up with TRBD1. The CDR3 is made up of 14 amino acids. J lost 4 bases, V lost 6 bases, and 6 bases had no gene match. DNA of the CDR3: TGTGCCAGCAGACTCGCAGGGGGCCCAGATACGCAGTATTTT. Its protein is CASRLAGGPDTQYF.

This clonotype was counted ten times or more. This rearrangement joins TRBV10-2 to TRBJ1-1; 7 bases agree with TRBD1. The ends lost 8 bases at V and 1 base at J; junction bases unmatched: 7. Germline values: CDR1 WSHSY, CDR2 SAAADI. The CDR3 runs 14 residues. CDR3 coding DNA: TGCGCCAGCGGACAGGCGGGCCAGAACACTGAAGCTTTCTTT. Amino acids: CASGQAGQNTEAFF.

This clonotype occurred many times. The rearrangement joins TRBV2 to TRBJ2-1; D unresolved. The germline V gene encodes CDR1 SNHLY and CDR2 FYNNEI. Trimming removed 5 bases from V and 0 bases from J, with 5 bases in between. CDR3 length equals 13 residues. CDR3 DNA sequence: TGTGCCAGCAGTCCTGACTCCTACAATGAGCAGTTCTTC. This encodes CASSPDSYNEQFF.

The sample holds many counts of this clonotype. The chain links TRBV12-2 to TRBJ2-7; the table assigns TRBD1, which was not confirmed against the DNA. TRBV12-2 is a pseudogene. The CDR3 is 17 residues long. The CDR3 region has the DNA TGTGCAAGTCGCCGTCTGTCGGCAGCAGGGTGGGTCTACGAGCAGTACTTC. This codes for CASRRLSAAGWVYEQYF.

Turning to this clonotype: This may be a read error: a much more frequent sequence differs by one nucleotide. Without the conserved terminal phenylalanine or tryptophan, this CDR3 likely stems from a read error. The chain recombines TRBV7-8 with TRBJ2-1; 8 positions match TRBD2. CDR1 is SGHVS, CDR2 FQNEAQ, per germline. Trimming cost V 5 bases and J 2 bases; bases outside gene matches: 11. This CDR3 has 17 residues. The CDR3 nucleotides are TGTGCCAGCAGCCCACTCCGGGGCGGGAGGACCTACAATGAGCAGTTCCTC. This codes for CASSPLRGGRTYNEQFL.

This chain uses TRBV21-1 with TRBJ2-7; TRBD2, as called in the table, went unchecked against the DNA. TRBV21-1 is flagged as a pseudogene. CDR3 length equals 15 residues. The CDR3 sequence: CASSKAAGGTYEQYF. CDR3 in DNA: TGTGCCAGCAGCAAAGCAGCGGGAGGGACCTACGAGCAGTACTTC.

The chain links TRBV28 to TRBJ2-7, with 13 positions matching TRBD2. The CDR3 spans 15 residues. The trim removed 5 bases at V and 4 bases at J, leaving 5 bases unmatched. Germline lookup yields CDR1 MDHEN and CDR2 SYDVKM. CDR3 loop: CASSPRTSGGYEQYF. The CDR3 DNA is TGTGCCAGCAGTCCAAGGACTAGCGGGGGTTACGAGCAGTACTTC.

This clonotype showed up many times. The V call is TRBV18, the J call TRBJ2-7, with D perhaps assigned TRBD1 or TRBD2 (5 bases each). V was shortened by 1 base and J by 7 bases, with 14 bases between the two germline ends. CDR3 size: 14 residues. In germline, CDR1 is KGHSH, CDR2 LQKENI. The CDR3 spells CASSPRDGTGEQYF. DNA for the CDR3: TGTGCCAGCTCACCACGGGACGGGACGGGTGAGCAGTACTTC.

This clonotype appeared many times. The V and J genes are TRBV27 and TRBJ2-7; 7 bases agree with TRBD1. The CDR3 is 15 residues long. With V trimmed by 6 bases and J by 0 bases, 8 bases remained unmatched. Germline lookup yields CDR1 MNHEY and CDR2 SMNVEV (reference sequence). This CDR3 is CASRSQGQYSYEQYF. The CDR3 DNA reads TGTGCCAGCAGATCACAGGGGCAGTACTCCTACGAGCAGTACTTC.

This clonotype was found many times. In nucleotides, the CDR3 is TGTGCCAGCGGGCTAGCGGGCAAGACCTACGAGCAGTACTTC. This encodes CASGLAGKTYEQYF. The rearrangement uses TRBV5-4 and TRBJ2-7, with TRBD2 matching 8 bases. The germline gives CDR1 SGHNT, CDR2 YYREEE (reference sequence). V lost 7 bases and J lost 2; bases outside the gene matches: 8. The CDR3 sequence is 14 residues long.

In its sample, this clonotype was seen many times. V is TRBV6-2 or TRBV6-3 and J is TRBJ2-1; 10 positions agree with TRBD2. The germline CDR1 and CDR2 sequences are MNHEY and SVGEGT. The CDR3 spans 13 residues. Trimming cost V 5 bases and J 9 bases; bases outside gene matches: 4. CDR3 DNA: TGTGCCAGCAGTCCTCGACTAGCGGGTGAGCAGTTCTTC. This gives the protein CASSPRLAGEQFF.

In its sample, this clonotype was seen a few times. The J gene is TRBJ2-3, the V gene TRBV10-3; 8 bases are shared with TRBD2. Germline V gene data show CDR1 as ENHRY and CDR2 as SYGVKD. Trimming at V came to 10 bases and at J to 2 bases, leaving 5 bases not matched to a gene. This CDR3 has 13 residues. CDR3 loop: CATGGANTDTQYF. CDR3 DNA sequence: TGTGCCACGGGGGGGGCCAACACAGATACGCAGTATTTT.

The gene calls are TRBV7-8 and TRBJ2-2; 8 positions agree with TRBD1. There are 15 residues in the CDR3. The V gene's germline CDR1 is SGHVS and CDR2 FQNEAQ. V lost 3 bases to trimming and J lost 5 bases; unmatched junction nucleotides: 5. CDR3 nucleotides: TGTGCCAGCAGCTTGGACAGGGTAGAGACCGGGGAGCTGTTTTTT. Amino acid sequence: CASSLDRVETGELFF.

This clonotype was counted many times. This chain joins TRBV7-9 and TRBJ1-2; D remains ambiguous. Trimming shortened V by 5 bases and J by 5 bases, and 9 bases separated the two germline ends. CDR3 length: 12 residues. From germline, CDR1 is SEHNR and CDR2 FQNEAQ (reference sequence). The CDR3 loop reads CASSARVYGYTF. CDR3 nucleotides: TGTGCCAGCAGCGCAAGGGTGTATGGCTACACCTTC.

This clonotype has at least ten counts. The chain uses TRBV6-5 and TRBJ2-7; 9 bases are a match to TRBD2. The CDR3 length is 15 residues. Per germline, CDR1 MNHEY and CDR2 SVGAGI. The junction had 3 bases not matched to a gene; V was cut back by 2 bases and J by 1 base. The chain's CDR3 is CASSYRRGGSYEQYF. For the CDR3, the DNA is TGTGCCAGCAGTTACAGGCGGGGGGGGTCCTACGAGCAGTACTTC.